A single sample gave rise to the 17 T cell receptor beta chains below, sequenced in a study of control samples from healthy donors and cancer patients. Measured with immunoSEQ multiplex PCR; TCRdb has only the in-frame clones, and not every one. The sample contains about 140,000 clones, around 90% of which appear only once. What was sequenced was blood. Receptors were obtained from a young man in good health.

The rearrangement joins TRBV19 to TRBJ1-1; D uncertain. Germline-derived CDR1 and CDR2 are LNHDA and SQIVND (reference sequence). V was clipped by 3 bases and J by 2 bases, with 16 bases between them. This CDR3 comprises 16 residues. In nucleotides, the CDR3 is TGTGCCAGTAGTATTAGCGGCTCTACTCCTAACACTGAAGCTTTCTTT. Translated, it gives CASSISGSTPNTEAFF.

The V and J genes are TRBV6-5 and TRBJ1-5; D unclear. CDR1 and CDR2 from the germline V gene are MNHEY and SVGAGI. V shed 5 bases and J shed 5 bases, with 16 bases lying between them. This CDR3 region has 15 residues. In DNA, the CDR3 is TGTGCCAGCAGTCTATCCACAGAAAACTATCAGCCCCAGCATTTT. Protein sequence: CASSLSTENYQPQHF.

The V gene is TRBV7-9, the J gene TRBJ2-1, with D maybe TRBD1 (6 bases). The CDR3 sequence is 15 residues long. Trimming removed 7 bases at V and 4 bases at J, with 17 bases between. Germline assignment: CDR1 SEHNR and CDR2 FQNEAQ (reference sequence). Here the CDR3 DNA reads TGTGCCAGCACCTTGGGGGCCGGGCGGTACAATGAGCAGTTCTTC. It encodes CASTLGAGRYNEQFF.

The chain recombines TRBV5-1 with TRBJ2-1, with D unclear. V dropped 1 base and J dropped 12 bases, with 17 bases sitting between them. Germline-derived CDR1 and CDR2 are SGHRS and YFSETQ. The CDR3 runs 14 residues. The CDR3 nucleotides read TGCGCCAGCAGCTTGCCGGACCCCCCACGAGGGCAGTTCTTC. As protein: CASSLPDPPRGQFF.

The V gene is TRBV19, the J gene TRBJ1-1; 7 bases map to TRBD1. Germline V gene sequence: CDR1 LNHDA, CDR2 SQIVND (reference sequence). The CDR3 has 15 amino acids. Trimming took 5 bases from V and 0 from J; bases not matched to a gene: 6. The CDR3 protein is CASSRTGSLNTEAFF. CDR3 nucleotide sequence: TGTGCCAGTAGTCGGACAGGAAGTTTGAACACTGAAGCTTTCTTT.

V usage is TRBV28 and J usage is TRBJ2-7, with a tentative D call TRBD1 (5 bases). The CDR3 is 16 residues long. The V gene lost 4 bases and the J gene lost 0 bases, with 16 bases spanning the gap. Germline V gene sequence: CDR1 MDHEN, CDR2 SYDVKM. This chain's CDR3 is CASSSLDMRGSYEQYF. The CDR3 DNA follows: TGTGCCAGCAGTTCGCTGGACATGCGCGGCTCCTACGAGCAGTACTTC.

This chain links TRBV3-1 (or the pseudogene TRBV3-2) with TRBJ2-7; 8 bases are a match to TRBD2. This CDR3 contains 15 residues. The germline CDR1 and CDR2 sequences are LGHDT and YNNKEL (reference sequence). The V gene end was trimmed by 3 bases and the J gene end by 2 bases; junction bases not matched to a gene: 6. The chain's CDR3 is CASSQGVSGAYEQYF. The DNA of the CDR3 is TGTGCCAGCAGCCAGGGGGTTAGCGGGGCCTACGAGCAGTACTTC.

V is TRBV27 and J is TRBJ2-7, with D possibly called TRBD1 or TRBD2 (6 bases each). The CDR3 runs to 14 residues. V was trimmed by 5 bases and J by 2 bases, leaving 13 bases between them. Per the germline V gene, CDR1 is MNHEY and CDR2 is SMNVEV (reference sequence). CDR3 nucleotide sequence: TGTGCCAGCAGTCCTTTGGGGGGCGCCTACGAGCAGTACTTC. It is translated as CASSPLGGAYEQYF.

This clone was picked up one time. V and J are TRBV7-3 and TRBJ2-1; D gene ambiguous. In germline, CDR1 is SGHTA, CDR2 FQGTGA. The CDR3 has 13 amino acids. V lost 3 bases and J lost 3, with 6 bases in between. The CDR3 spells CASSFDNYNEQFF. CDR3 DNA sequence: TGTGCCAGCAGCTTTGACAACTACAATGAGCAGTTCTTC.

This chain links TRBV6-2 or TRBV6-3 with TRBJ2-2; 13 nucleotides line up with TRBD2. Per the germline V gene, CDR1 is MNHEY and CDR2 is SVGEGT. The CDR3 spans 17 residues. V was pared by 6 bases and J by 2 bases, with 6 bases of the junction left unmatched. CDR3 DNA sequence: TGTGCCAGCAGCGGACTAGCGGGAGAACCCAACACCGGGGAGCTGTTTTTT. The encoded protein is CASSGLAGEPNTGELFF.

The V and J genes are TRBV28 and TRBJ1-2; D perhaps matches TRBD1 (6 bases). V lost 5 bases and J 4 bases, leaving 20 bases between the germline ends. Looked up from germline, CDR1 is MDHEN and CDR2 is SYDVKM. CDR3 length: 16 amino acids. For the CDR3, the DNA is TGTGCCAGCAGTCCCAGCCTAGGGGGGTGGGGCTATGGCTACACCTTC. This codes for CASSPSLGGWGYGYTF.

The chain carries TRBV28 and TRBJ2-4; the match to TRBD2 covers 7 bases. This CDR3 is built from 14 residues. V gave up 5 bases and J gave up 7 bases; unmatched junction bases: 8. CDR1 and CDR2 from the germline V gene are MDHEN and SYDVKM. The CDR3 loop reads CASSPTGGLNIQYF. For the CDR3, the DNA is TGTGCCAGCAGTCCAACGGGGGGATTGAACATTCAGTACTTC.

The chain links TRBV15 to TRBJ2-4, with D possibly being TRBD2 (5 bases). The V gene's germline CDR1 is LNHNV and CDR2 YYDKDF (reference sequence). Trimming removed 5 bases from V and 6 bases from J, with 14 bases in between. The CDR3 runs 14 residues. The CDR3 sequence: CATSSPLRGNIQYF. CDR3 coding DNA: TGTGCCACCAGCTCACCCCTACGGGGAAACATTCAGTACTTC.

This chain joins TRBV19 and TRBJ1-1; D might be TRBD1 (5 bases). The CDR3 extends over 14 amino acids. V lost 3 bases and J lost 5, with 13 bases in between. Germline V gene data show CDR1 as LNHDA and CDR2 as SQIVND (reference sequence). CDR3 residues: CASSMRGLGTEAFF. In nucleotides, the CDR3 is TGTGCCAGTAGTATGAGGGGACTTGGGACTGAAGCTTTCTTT.

The chain couples TRBV23-1 to TRBJ1-2; D is unclear. TRBV23-1 is marked as an open reading frame, function uncertain. V shed 1 base and J shed 4 bases, with 10 bases lying between them. There are 14 residues in the CDR3. The CDR3 nucleotides read TGCGCCAGCAGTCAATGGCGGCGGTTCTATGGCTACACCTTC. This translates into CASSQWRRFYGYTF.

The chain uses TRBV7-8 and TRBJ1-5; D is unclear. V gave up 6 bases and J gave up 0 bases, with 9 bases separating them. Germline lookup yields CDR1 SGHVS and CDR2 FQNEAQ. The CDR3 is 14 amino acids. CDR3 sequence: CASRPLDSNQPQHF. In nucleotides, the CDR3 is TGTGCCAGCAGACCCTTGGATAGCAATCAGCCCCAGCATTTT.

This chain connects TRBV7-3 to TRBJ1-1; the D gene is possibly TRBD1 (5 bases). Germline CDR1 and CDR2: SGHTA and FQGTGA. The CDR3 spans 16 residues. Trimming shortened V by 2 bases and J by 3 bases, and 16 bases separated the two germline ends. CDR3 nucleotide sequence: TGTGCCAGCAGCTTAGATTCCGGCAGGGTTCACACTGAAGCTTTCTTT. Its protein product is CASSLDSGRVHTEAFF.